Below are 24 T cell receptor beta chains sequenced from a single sample in a study of regulatory T cells in long-lasting Graves disease. Libraries of TCR beta came from iRepertoire HTBI primers plus Arm-PCR of CDR3 regions. MiXCR, run by TCRdb on the multiplex PCR reads, gives a single entry per CDR3 protein. The sample lists more than 300,000 distinct CDR3 sequences; around 20% were seen once. Specified time point: persistent/refractory GD, antithyroid drugs over 5 years with positive TRAb. Isolated PBMC RNA provided the starting material for the TCR library. The sequenced sample was peripheral blood mononuclear cells (PBMCs), obtained when the disease was refractory, from a patient treated with antithyroid drugs. These receptors all stem from a female donor with Graves disease.

This clonotype has just a few counts. This rearrangement joins TRBV14 to TRBJ1-2, with D perhaps TRBD1 (5 bases). The germline CDR1 and CDR2 sequences are SGHDN and FVKESK. This CDR3 is built from 15 residues. V lost 6 bases to trimming and J lost 5 bases, with 19 bases between them. In DNA, the CDR3 is TGTGCCAGCAGTCAGGGAGAGACCGCCTCATATGGCTACACCTTC. As protein: CASSQGETASYGYTF.

This clonotype was observed many times. CDR3 region: CASSEEGEQFF. Here the CDR3 DNA reads TGTGCCAGCAGTGAGGAGGGTGAGCAGTTCTTC. The chain carries TRBV6-1 and TRBJ2-1, with a possible D match to TRBD2 (6 bases). V lost 3 bases and J lost 9, with 6 bases in between. The CDR3 covers 11 residues. The germline gives CDR1 MNHNS, CDR2 SASEGT.

This clonotype has at least ten counts. V usage is TRBV28 and J usage is TRBJ1-1, with no clear D. The V gene lost 3 bases and the J gene lost 1 base, with 9 bases spanning the gap. CDR1 is MDHEN, CDR2 SYDVKM, per germline. The CDR3 extends over 14 amino acids. Here the CDR3 reads CASSLSFGNTEAFF. In DNA, the CDR3 is TGTGCCAGCAGTTTGAGTTTCGGGAACACTGAAGCTTTCTTT.

This clonotype was counted at least ten times. This chain joins TRBV5-4 and TRBJ2-7; TRBD2 aligns across 11 bases. Germline-derived CDR1 and CDR2 are SGHNT and YYREEE (reference sequence). The CDR3 sequence is 15 residues long. The junction had 8 bases not matched to a gene; V was cut back by 4 bases and J by 5 bases. DNA of the CDR3: TGTGCCAGCAGCGGCGGGACTAGCGGTCCGCACGAGCAGTACTTC. Translated: CASSGGTSGPHEQYF.

This clonotype was counted at least ten times. The gene calls are TRBV6-5 and TRBJ1-1; D not certain. V lost 1 base and J lost 4, with 10 bases in between. Per the germline V gene, CDR1 is MNHEY and CDR2 is SVGAGI. There are 14 residues in the CDR3. CDR3: CASSYFLTATEAFF. The CDR3 coding sequence is TGTGCCAGCAGTTACTTCTTGACGGCCACTGAAGCTTTCTTT.

This clonotype showed up many times. The chain recombines TRBV2 with TRBJ1-1; D gene unclear. Trimming removed 9 bases from V and 1 base from J, with 0 bases in between. The CDR3 is made up of 9 amino acids. Germline CDR1 and CDR2: SNHLY and FYNNEI. The CDR3 is CARNTEAFF. The DNA of the CDR3 is TGTGCCAGGAACACTGAAGCTTTCTTT.

This clonotype has at least ten counts. The chain carries TRBV28 and TRBJ2-7; D unresolved. The CDR3 has 11 residues. V was cut by 8 bases and J by 2 bases, with 7 bases left in between. Germline V gene data show CDR1 as MDHEN and CDR2 as SYDVKM. The CDR3 loop reads CASLGPYEQYF. Written as DNA, the CDR3 is TGTGCCAGCCTAGGACCCTACGAGCAGTACTTC.

This clonotype was recorded at least ten times. The chain joins TRBV12-3 or TRBV12-4 to TRBJ2-7; TRBD2 matches 9 bases. The V gene end was trimmed by 6 bases and the J gene end by 5 bases; junction bases not matched to a gene: 5. This CDR3 spans 13 amino acids. The CDR3 nucleotides read TGTGCCAGCAGGACTAGCGGTTCTCACGAGCAGTACTTC. Protein: CASRTSGSHEQYF.

V and J are TRBV5-1 and TRBJ2-2; D unclear. V was cut by 2 bases and J by 5 bases, with 13 bases left in between. Looked up from germline, CDR1 is SGHRS and CDR2 is YFSETQ. This CDR3 is built from 15 residues. The CDR3 sequence: CASSLGPVATGELFF. The CDR3 DNA is TGCGCCAGCAGCTTAGGCCCCGTGGCGACCGGGGAGCTGTTTTTT.

As to this clonotype: This may arise from a read error, as a much more abundant clone is one base away. The chain combines TRBV7-2 with TRBJ1-6, with a weak D call TRBD1 (5 bases). V lost 3 bases, J lost 7 bases, and 10 bases lay in between. The CDR3 loop spans 14 amino acids. Germline CDR1 is SGHTA and CDR2 is FQGNSA. The CDR3 protein is CASSFPRQNSPLHF. In nucleotides, the CDR3 is TGTGCCAGCAGCTTTCCCAGACAGAATTCACCCCTCCACTTT. The whole variable domain, remainder taken from reference TRBV7-2 and TRBJ1-6, is GAGVSQSPSNKVTEKGKDVELRCDPISGHTALYWYRQSLGQGLEFLIYFQGNSAPDKSGLPSDRFSAERTGGSVSTLTIQRTQQEDSAVYLCASSFPRQNSPLHFGNGTRLTVT.

J is TRBJ1-5 and V is TRBV20-1; a weak D match, TRBD1 (5 bases). V was shortened by 0 bases and J by 5 bases, with 20 bases between the two germline ends. The CDR3 has 17 residues. Per germline, CDR1 DFQATT and CDR2 SNEGSKA (reference sequence). The CDR3 DNA is TGCAGTGCTAGAGATCGGGGGAGGGTGGGGCTCGATCAGCCCCAGCATTTT. This gives the protein CSARDRGRVGLDQPQHF.

This clonotype appeared many times. The chain couples TRBV6-1 to TRBJ1-2; D unclear. Germline V gene sequence: CDR1 MNHNS, CDR2 SASEGT. Trimming stripped 4 bases from V and 8 bases from J, with 14 bases between. The length of the CDR3 is 13 residues. The CDR3 spells CASSAASYWGYTF. The CDR3 DNA reads as TGTGCCAGCAGTGCGGCTTCCTATTGGGGCTACACCTTC.

This clonotype was found many times. The rearrangement joins TRBV6-5 to TRBJ1-2; TRBD1 agrees at 12 bases. CDR3 length: 18 residues. Germline assignment: CDR1 MNHEY and CDR2 SVGAGI. V trimming: 4 bases; J trimming: 4 bases; junction bases outside the gene matches: 13. The CDR3, as DNA: TGTGCCAGCAGTTCCTCCGGGACAGGGGGCCCGTTTGGCTATGGCTACACCTTC. It yields the protein CASSSSGTGGPFGYGYTF.

This clonotype was seen repeatedly, ten times or more. The V call is TRBV30, the J call TRBJ1-4; D possibly corresponds to TRBD1 (6 bases). Germline CDR1 reads GTSNPN; CDR2 reads SVGIG (reference sequence). V shed 2 bases and J shed 12 bases, with 13 bases lying between them. This CDR3 is 12 amino acids long. The CDR3 is CAWSTQGVELFF. The DNA for the CDR3 is TGTGCCTGGAGTACACAGGGAGTAGAACTGTTTTTT.

This clonotype was detected ten times or more. V is TRBV12-3 or TRBV12-4 and J is TRBJ1-6, with TRBD1 as a possible D gene (6 bases). V was pared by 4 bases and J by 6 bases, with 13 bases between. The CDR3 length is 15 residues. The CDR3 DNA reads TGTGCCAGCAGTTCGCGGACAGACTTTAATTCACCCCTCCACTTT. Translation gives CASSSRTDFNSPLHF.

This clonotype was counted at least ten times. The chain employs TRBV7-9 and TRBJ2-7; D might be TRBD2 (6 bases). The CDR3 has 15 residues. Trimming took 1 base from V and 3 from J, leaving 13 bases between them. Germline CDR1 reads SEHNR; CDR2 reads FQNEAQ (reference sequence). The CDR3 is CASSLEGTSYYEQYF. The CDR3 nucleotides read TGTGCCAGCAGCTTAGAGGGGACTTCCTACTACGAGCAGTACTTC.

This clonotype was detected many times. An end of the junction differs from the germline gene, which may be a read error. The rearrangement joins TRBV5-1 to TRBJ2-7; either TRBD1 or TRBD2 may supply D (6 bases each). Germline CDR1 and CDR2: SGHRS and YFSETQ. The CDR3 covers 16 residues. The CDR3 DNA follows: TGTGCCAGCAGCTTAGAGGGGGGATTCAGCTCCTACGAGCAGTACTTC. It yields the protein CASSLEGGFSSYEQYF.

This clonotype has ten or more counts. The gene calls are TRBV30 and TRBJ2-5; possible D gene TRBD2, 5 bases. V gave up 1 base and J gave up 5 bases, with 8 bases separating them. The germline V gene encodes CDR1 GTSNPN and CDR2 SVGIG (reference sequence). The CDR3 length is 12 residues. The CDR3 DNA is TGTGCCTGGAGTGGACTACGGGAGACCCAGTACTTC. Protein product: CAWSGLRETQYF.

The genes are TRBV7-9 and TRBJ2-5; 8 positions agree with TRBD2. Trimming cost V 4 bases and J 2 bases; bases outside gene matches: 6. This CDR3 has 15 residues. CDR1 is SEHNR, CDR2 FQNEAQ, per germline (reference sequence). The CDR3 here is CASSWGTREQETQYF. CDR3 bases: TGTGCCAGCAGCTGGGGGACTAGGGAACAAGAGACCCAGTACTTC.

The J gene is TRBJ2-5, the V gene TRBV12-3 or TRBV12-4, with TRBD1 matching 8 bases. The CDR3 extends over 15 amino acids. The V gene end was trimmed by 6 bases and the J gene end by 1 base; junction bases not matched to a gene: 7. The CDR3 sequence: CASRPSTGGQETQYF. The CDR3 nucleotides read TGTGCCAGCAGACCGAGTACAGGGGGCCAAGAGACCCAGTACTTC.

This clonotype was seen a handful of times. The rearrangement joins TRBV18 to TRBJ1-6, with 9 positions matching TRBD1. J gave up 9 bases and V 5 bases, and 8 bases lay outside the gene matches. This CDR3 comprises 15 residues. The V gene's germline CDR1 is KGHSH and CDR2 LQKENI. The CDR3 sequence is CASSTQQGARSPLHF. In DNA form, the CDR3 reads TGTGCCAGCTCAACCCAACAGGGGGCACGTTCACCCCTCCACTTT.

This clonotype appeared many times. The gene calls are TRBV12-3 or TRBV12-4 and TRBJ1-2; D ambiguous. V was trimmed by 8 bases and J by 5 bases, leaving 18 bases between them. The CDR3 covers 14 residues. CDR3 sequence reads: CASGNGGGQYGYTF. CDR3 nucleotides: TGTGCCAGCGGGAACGGTGGCGGCCAATATGGCTACACCTTC.

This clonotype occurred many times. The rearrangement links TRBV30 to TRBJ1-1; D not resolved. The CDR3 is made up of 13 amino acids. In germline, CDR1 is GTSNPN, CDR2 SVGIG (reference sequence). Between the trimmed V and J ends, which lost 2 bases and 5 bases, there was a span of 12 bases. The CDR3 spells CAWSRQVGTEAFF. CDR3 nucleotides: TGTGCCTGGAGTAGGCAGGTGGGGACTGAAGCTTTCTTT.

In its sample, this clonotype was seen a few times. This chain uses TRBV5-1 with TRBJ1-2, with 8 bases matching TRBD1. This CDR3 is 15 amino acids long. The germline gives CDR1 SGHRS, CDR2 YFSETQ. Losses at the gene ends were 4 bases for V and 5 bases for J; bases not matched to a gene: 10. The CDR3 loop reads CASSVDGTGVYGYTF. The CDR3 DNA sequence: TGCGCCAGCAGCGTGGACGGGACAGGCGTTTATGGCTACACCTTC. The whole variable domain, filled in from reference TRBV5-1 and TRBJ1-2, reads KAGVTQTPRYLIKTRGQQVTLSCSPISGHRSVSWYQQTPGQGLQFLFEYFSETQRNKGNFPGRFSGRQFSNSRSEMNVSTLELGDSALYLCASSVDGTGVYGYTFGSGTRLTVV.